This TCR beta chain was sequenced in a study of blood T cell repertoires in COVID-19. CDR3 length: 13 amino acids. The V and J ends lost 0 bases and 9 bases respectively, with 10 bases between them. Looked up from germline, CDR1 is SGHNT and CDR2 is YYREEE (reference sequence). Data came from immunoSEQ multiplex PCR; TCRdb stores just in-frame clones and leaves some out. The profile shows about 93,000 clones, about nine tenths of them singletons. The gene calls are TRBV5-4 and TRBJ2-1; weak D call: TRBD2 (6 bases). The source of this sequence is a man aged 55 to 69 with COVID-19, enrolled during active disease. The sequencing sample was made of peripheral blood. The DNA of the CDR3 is TGTGCCAGCAGCTTGGGGACTACCGCTGAGCAGTTCTTC. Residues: CASSLGTTAEQFF.